A single sample gave rise to the 11 T cell receptor beta chains below, sequenced in a study of blood T cell repertoires in COVID-19. Only in-frame clones appear in the TCRdb table, and some are missing; sequencing was by immunoSEQ multiplex PCR. The table lists some 210,000 clones, about 91% of them singletons, with about 5% in the top ten. The sequencing sample was made of peripheral blood. These receptors were obtained from a woman between 40 and 50 years old with acute or convalescent COVID-19.

This clone showed up just once. V is TRBV2 and J is TRBJ2-3, with D possibly being TRBD2 (7 bases). The CDR3 spans 16 residues. V dropped 7 bases and J dropped 4 bases, with 21 bases sitting between them. CDR1 is SNHLY and CDR2 is FYNNEI in the germline V gene. The CDR3 bases are TGTGCCAGCAAAGAGGGGGGGACTGCGATGGCAGATACGCAGTATTTT. This encodes CASKEGGTAMADTQYF.

The chain carries TRBV9 and TRBJ2-5; 13 positions match TRBD2. Germline-derived CDR1 and CDR2 are SGDLS and YYNGEE. The V segment lost 3 bases and the J segment 5 bases; nucleotides outside the gene matches: 7. There are 16 residues in the CDR3. The CDR3 DNA is TGTGCCAGCAGCGCCCGGACTAGCGGGGGATTGGAGACCCAGTACTTC. Amino acids: CASSARTSGGLETQYF.

The chain joins TRBV3-1 (or the pseudogene TRBV3-2) to TRBJ2-5; 8 positions match TRBD1. Unmatched junction bases numbered 3, after V lost 1 base and J lost 2 bases. This CDR3 contains 15 residues. Per the germline V gene, CDR1 is LGHDT and CDR2 is YNNKEL (reference sequence). CDR3 amino acids: CASSQGTGIQETQYF. CDR3 bases: TGTGCCAGCAGCCAAGGGACAGGGATTCAAGAGACCCAGTACTTC.

The J gene is TRBJ2-7, the V gene TRBV18; no clear D gene. CDR1 and CDR2 from the germline V gene are KGHSH and LQKENI. Trimming removed 0 bases from V and 1 base from J, with 10 bases in between. The CDR3 covers 15 residues. DNA for the CDR3: TGTGCCAGCTCACCACCGGGTGGCAGGTCCTACGAGCAGTACGTC. This encodes CASSPPGGRSYEQYV.

The rearrangement joins TRBV6-5 to TRBJ1-2; possibly TRBD1 for D (5 bases). The CDR3 is made up of 14 amino acids. Trimming took off 5 bases at V and 8 bases at J, with 18 bases between the two ends. Germline assignment: CDR1 MNHEY and CDR2 SVGAGI. The CDR3 nucleotides are TGTGCCAGCAGTCCTGGGACTTTCAACTCCGGCTACACCTTC. Its protein product is CASSPGTFNSGYTF.

The V gene is TRBV2, the J gene TRBJ2-5; no clear D. The CDR3 has 12 amino acids. CDR1 and CDR2 (germline): SNHLY, FYNNEI. CDR3 in amino acids: CALLSNQETQYF. CDR3 coding DNA: TGTGCTCTACTATCGAACCAAGAGACCCAGTACTTC.

CDR3 in amino acids: CAWTPTGGSGYTF. The CDR3 DNA reads TGTGCCTGGACCCCAACAGGGGGCTCTGGCTACACCTTC. The chain is built from TRBV30 and TRBJ1-2; 9 nucleotides align to TRBD1. V shed 4 bases and J 7 bases; nucleotides not matched to a gene: 7. This CDR3 contains 13 residues. The germline gives CDR1 GTSNPN, CDR2 SVGIG (reference sequence).

This chain uses TRBV2 with TRBJ2-1; 8 bases are shared with TRBD2. The CDR3 is 12 residues long. Trimming took 2 bases from V and 15 from J; bases not matched to a gene: 6. Germline lookup yields CDR1 SNHLY and CDR2 FYNNEI. The CDR3 protein is CASSEMGLVGFF. In DNA form, the CDR3 reads TGTGCCAGCAGTGAAATGGGACTAGTTGGGTTCTTC.

The chain joins TRBV30 to TRBJ2-5; D may be TRBD2 (6 bases). Germline lookup yields CDR1 GTSNPN and CDR2 SVGIG (reference sequence). The CDR3 is made up of 13 amino acids. Trimming stripped 2 bases from V and 2 bases from J, with 9 bases between. CDR3: CAWSWDFQETQYF. CDR3 bases: TGTGCCTGGAGTTGGGACTTTCAAGAGACCCAGTACTTC.

The chain links TRBV19 to TRBJ2-1; TRBD2 agrees at 12 bases. V lost 1 base and J lost 9; bases outside the gene matches: 10. The germline V gene encodes CDR1 LNHDA and CDR2 SQIVND (reference sequence). The CDR3 is 17 residues long. The CDR3 bases are TGTGCCAGTAGTATAGGGGAGCGGCTAGCGGGGGGGAGTGAGCAGTTCTTC. Translation gives CASSIGERLAGGSEQFF. The full variable domain, in which reference TRBV19 and TRBJ2-1 provide the parts outside the CDR3, is DGGITQSPKYLFRKEGQNVTLSCEQNLNHDAMYWYRQDPGQGLRLIYYSQIVNDFQKGDIAEGYSVSREKKESFPLTVTSAQKNPTAFYLCASSIGERLAGGSEQFFGPGTRLTVL.

CDR3 region: CASSSRGNTEAFF. The CDR3 DNA is TGTGCCAGCAGCAGCCGGGGGAACACTGAAGCTTTCTTT. This rearrangement joins TRBV21-1 to TRBJ1-1. TRBV21-1 is given as a pseudogene. The CDR3 totals 13 residues.